The clone carrying this T cell receptor beta chain was observed at least ten times. Antigen: not known. These data are taken from a study of early T cells in non-severe SARS-CoV-2 infection. Study background: Bulk RNA isolated from unsorted whole blood underwent sequencing; chains were not paired.

Molecules of cDNA were individually given unique molecular identifiers that were attached to them. TCRdb independently ran MiXCR on the 5' RACE reads; one entry per CDR3 protein. The sample has tens of thousands of distinct CDR3 sequences; roughly a tenth are singletons. Overall study results and limits: Matches to VDJdb favored anti-spike CD8 responses and missed private and CD4 specificities.

CDR1 is WNHNN and CDR2 is SYGVQD in the germline V gene (reference sequence). V was trimmed by 4 bases and J by 2 bases, leaving 14 bases between them. The CDR3 sequence is 15 residues long. Specimen: whole blood. The sequence derives from an adult who was a healthcare worker with PCR-confirmed SARS-CoV-2 infection or an uninfected control (not recorded which). J is TRBJ1-2 and V is TRBV10-1, with a possible D match to TRBD1 (5 bases). The CDR3 loop reads CASSGRQSLNYGYTF. CDR3 sequence (DNA): TGCGCCAGCAGTGGCCGACAGAGTCTAAACTATGGCTACACCTTC.